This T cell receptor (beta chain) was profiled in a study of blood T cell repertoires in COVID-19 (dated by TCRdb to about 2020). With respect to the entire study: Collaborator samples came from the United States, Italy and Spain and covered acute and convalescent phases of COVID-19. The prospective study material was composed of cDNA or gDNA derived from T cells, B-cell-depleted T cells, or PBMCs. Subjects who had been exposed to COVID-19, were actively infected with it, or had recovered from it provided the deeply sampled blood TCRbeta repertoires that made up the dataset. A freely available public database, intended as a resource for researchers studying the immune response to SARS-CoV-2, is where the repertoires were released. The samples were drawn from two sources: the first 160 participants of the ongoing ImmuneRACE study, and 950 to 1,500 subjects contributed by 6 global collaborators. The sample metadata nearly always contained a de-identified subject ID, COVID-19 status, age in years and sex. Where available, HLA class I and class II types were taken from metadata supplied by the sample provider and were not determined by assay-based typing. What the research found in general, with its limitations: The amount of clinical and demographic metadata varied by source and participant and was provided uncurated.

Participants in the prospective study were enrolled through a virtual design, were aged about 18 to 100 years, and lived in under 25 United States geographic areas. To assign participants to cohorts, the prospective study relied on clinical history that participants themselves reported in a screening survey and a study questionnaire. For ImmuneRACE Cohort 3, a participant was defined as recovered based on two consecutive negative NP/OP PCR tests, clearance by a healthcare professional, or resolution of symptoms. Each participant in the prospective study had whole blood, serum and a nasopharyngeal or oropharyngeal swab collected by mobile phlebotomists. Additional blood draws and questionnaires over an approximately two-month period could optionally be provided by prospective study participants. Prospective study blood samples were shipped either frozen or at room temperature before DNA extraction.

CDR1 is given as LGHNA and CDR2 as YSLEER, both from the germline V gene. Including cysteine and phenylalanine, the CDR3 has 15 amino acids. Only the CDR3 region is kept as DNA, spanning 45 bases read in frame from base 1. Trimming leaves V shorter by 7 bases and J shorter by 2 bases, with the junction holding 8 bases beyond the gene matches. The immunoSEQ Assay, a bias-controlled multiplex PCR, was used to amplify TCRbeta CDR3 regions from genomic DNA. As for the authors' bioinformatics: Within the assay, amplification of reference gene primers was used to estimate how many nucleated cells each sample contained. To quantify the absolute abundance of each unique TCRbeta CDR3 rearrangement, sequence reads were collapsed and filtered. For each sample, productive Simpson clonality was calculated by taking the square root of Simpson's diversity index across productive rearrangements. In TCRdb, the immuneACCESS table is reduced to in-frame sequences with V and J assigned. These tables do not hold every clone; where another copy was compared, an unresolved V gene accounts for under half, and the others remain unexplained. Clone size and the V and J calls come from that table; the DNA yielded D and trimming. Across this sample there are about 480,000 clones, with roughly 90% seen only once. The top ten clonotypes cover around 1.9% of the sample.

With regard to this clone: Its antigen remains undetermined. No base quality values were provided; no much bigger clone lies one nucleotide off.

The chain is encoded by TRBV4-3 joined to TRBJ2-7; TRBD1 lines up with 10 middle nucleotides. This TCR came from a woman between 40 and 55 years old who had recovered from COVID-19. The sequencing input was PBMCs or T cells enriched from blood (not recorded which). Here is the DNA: TGCGCCAGCACGCCGGGACAGGGGAGTACCTACGAGCAGTACTTC. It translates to CASTPGQGSTYEQYF.